The 7 T cell receptor beta chains below all came from one sample that was sequenced in a study of blood T cell repertoires in COVID-19. Data came from immunoSEQ multiplex PCR; TCRdb stores just in-frame clones and leaves some out. Altogether about 46,000 clones are present, approximately 85% being singletons, with the ten largest covering less than 20%. Sequenced sample: peripheral blood. All receptors derive from a human donor in a cohort sampled during active COVID-19. The donor label of this sample is uncertain.

The chain carries TRBV9 and TRBJ2-1; a possible D gene is TRBD2 (6 bases). The CDR3 contains 15 residues. Per the germline V gene, CDR1 is SGDLS and CDR2 is YYNGEE. Trimming left V 0 bases short and J 0 bases short, with 7 bases between. As DNA, the CDR3 is TGTGCCAGCAGCGTAGGCGGGAACTCCTACAATGAGCAGTTCTTC. The encoded protein is CASSVGGNSYNEQFF.

V usage is TRBV5-6 and J usage is TRBJ1-2, with D uncertain. The CDR3 length is 13 residues. V lost 4 bases, J lost 6 bases, and 13 bases lay in between. CDR1 and CDR2 (germline): SGHDT, YYEEEE. CDR3 in amino acids: CASSVGRFDGYTF. The CDR3 DNA is TGTGCCAGCAGCGTAGGGAGGTTTGATGGCTACACCTTC.

V usage is TRBV3-1 (or the pseudogene TRBV3-2) and J usage is TRBJ2-7; D may be TRBD2 (5 bases). V shed 1 base and J shed 4 bases, with 14 bases lying between them. The CDR3 length is 15 residues. Germline V CDR1 and CDR2: LGHDT, YNNKEL (reference sequence). The CDR3 spells CASSQGAVEGYEQYF. CDR3 nucleotide sequence: TGTGCCAGCAGCCAAGGCGCGGTCGAGGGTTACGAGCAGTACTTC.

In nucleotides, the CDR3 is TGTGCCAGCAGCCCGGGACTTCAAGAGACCCAGTACTTC. Its translation is CASSPGLQETQYF. V is TRBV11-1 and J is TRBJ2-5, with a tentative D call TRBD2 (6 bases). Germline-derived CDR1 and CDR2 are SGHAT and FQDESV (reference sequence). V gave up 5 bases and J gave up 2 bases, with 9 bases separating them. CDR3 size: 13 residues.

The chain combines TRBV6-5 with TRBJ1-2, with TRBD1 identical over 8 bases. The length of the CDR3 is 15 residues. Germline CDR1 MNHEY, CDR2 SVGAGI. V shed 6 bases and J 1 base; nucleotides not matched to a gene: 7. CDR3 loop: CASRTGAVDNYGYTF. CDR3 in DNA: TGTGCCAGCAGGACAGGGGCTGTGGATAACTATGGCTACACCTTC.

The V gene is TRBV21-1, the J gene TRBJ2-5; the listed D gene, TRBD2, was not tested against the DNA. TRBV21-1 is a pseudogene segment. CDR3 size: 14 residues. The CDR3 nucleotides are TGTGCCAGCAGCACCGGACTAGTCCGAGAGACCCAGTACTTC. The encoded protein is CASSTGLVRETQYF.

The J gene is TRBJ1-4, the V gene TRBV6-6; D unresolved. The CDR3 has 15 residues. The germline V gene encodes CDR1 MNHNY and CDR2 SVGAGI (reference sequence). Trimming shortened V by 2 bases and J by 6 bases, and 13 bases separated the two germline ends. This CDR3 reads CASSYDTAGYEKLFF. The CDR3 region has the DNA TGTGCCAGCAGTTACGACACCGCGGGGTATGAAAAACTGTTTTTT.